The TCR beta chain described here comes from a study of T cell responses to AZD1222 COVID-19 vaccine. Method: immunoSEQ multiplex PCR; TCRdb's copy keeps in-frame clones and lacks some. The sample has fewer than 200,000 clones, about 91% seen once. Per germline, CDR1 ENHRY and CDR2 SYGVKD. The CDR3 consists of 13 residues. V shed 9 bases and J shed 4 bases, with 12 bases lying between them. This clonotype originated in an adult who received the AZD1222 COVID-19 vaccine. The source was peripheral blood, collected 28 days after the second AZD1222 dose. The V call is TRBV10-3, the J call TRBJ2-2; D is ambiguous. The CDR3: CAITDIFTGELFF. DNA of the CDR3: TGTGCCATAACCGACATATTCACCGGGGAGCTGTTTTTT.